This T cell receptor (beta chain) was obtained from a study of OX40 agonist ivuxolimab in advanced cancers. Study summary: The dose-escalation group included hepatocellular carcinoma, melanoma, renal cell carcinoma and head and neck cancer. Broader study findings: In the 0.1 to 3.0 mg/kg range, CD4+ and CD8+ blood T cells had expanded clonally by week 6.

Concerning this clone itself: Its cognate antigen is unknown.

Only in-frame clones appear in the TCRdb table, and some are missing; sequencing was by immunoSEQ multiplex PCR. The data hold 90,000 to 120,000 clones, with 91% observed a single time. Germline V gene lookup returns CDR1 SGHRS and CDR2 YFSETQ. The CDR3 is 15 residues long. The V end was cut by 4 bases, the J end by 0 bases, with 13 bases between. If patients had autoimmune disease history or systemic immunosuppression, they were excluded. Sequenced material: CD4+ or CD8+ T cells sorted from blood, taken in a trial of the OX40 agonist ivuxolimab. The chain has TRBV5-1 and TRBJ2-5, with D possibly being TRBD2 (6 bases). The TCR sequence derives from an adult with an advanced solid tumor such as melanoma, head and neck, liver or kidney cancer. The CDR3 loop reads CASSGRPSHQETQYF. As DNA, the CDR3 is TGCGCCAGCAGCGGGAGGCCTAGCCACCAAGAGACCCAGTACTTC. The full variable domain, its missing parts supplied by reference TRBV5-1 and TRBJ2-5, is KAGVTQTPRYLIKTRGQQVTLSCSPISGHRSVSWYQQTPGQGLQFLFEYFSETQRNKGNFPGRFSGRQFSNSRSEMNVSTLELGDSALYLCASSGRPSHQETQYFGPGTRLLVL.